This entry concerns a single TCR beta chain. Original methodology: Amplification with reference gene primers provided the estimates of nucleated cell counts. The repertoire was sequenced with immunoSEQ multiplex PCR; TCRdb's copy has only in-frame clones and lacks some. V and J calls plus clone size are reproduced from that table; the DNA served to infer D and trimming. In the table there are about 220,000 clones, roughly 85% of which are singletons. This CDR3 is built from 14 residues. The V and J ends lost 5 bases and 3 bases, in that order; junction bases with no gene match: 3. Germline V gene lookup returns CDR1 SGHTA and CDR2 FQGNSA. This sample is drawn from a study of blood T cell repertoires in COVID-19. Study details: PBMCs, B-cell-depleted T cells, or T cells provided the cDNA or gDNA that made up the material.

Seattle's enrolled individuals joined amid active infection and were then monitored longitudinally. The rearrangement links TRBV7-2 to TRBJ1-3, with 8 bases aligning to TRBD1. The sample comprised peripheral blood. The TCR was taken from a woman between 65 and 79 years old with COVID-19, enrolled during active disease. CDR3 DNA sequence: TGTGCCAGCAGCGTCGGACAGGGTGGAAACACCATATATTTT. Residues: CASSVGQGGNTIYF.